One T cell receptor (beta chain) is described in this entry. Germline-derived CDR1 and CDR2 are LNHDA and SQIVND (reference sequence). The CDR3 covers 13 residues. The V end was cut by 8 bases, the J end by 2 bases, with 13 bases between. This sample is part of a study of blood T cell repertoires in COVID-19. In the study overall: Spain, Italy and the United States supplied samples that represented acute and convalescent COVID-19. The cDNA or gDNA used as material had been derived from T cells, B-cell-depleted T cells, or PBMCs.

Original methodology: Estimation of nucleated cell counts was performed using reference gene primer amplification. Data came from immunoSEQ multiplex PCR; TCRdb stores just in-frame clones and leaves some out. V, J and clone size were drawn from that table, and D and trimming were deduced from the DNA. Of 20,000 to 30,000 clones listed, just over 90% are singletons. This rearrangement joins TRBV19 to TRBJ2-7; possibly TRBD2 for D (5 bases). The clonotype was recovered from a human donor in a cohort sampled during active COVID-19. The sequenced sample was peripheral blood. CDR3 DNA sequence: TGTGCCAGTGCTATCGGGGTAGCCTACGAGCAGTACTTC. Translated, it gives CASAIGVAYEQYF.